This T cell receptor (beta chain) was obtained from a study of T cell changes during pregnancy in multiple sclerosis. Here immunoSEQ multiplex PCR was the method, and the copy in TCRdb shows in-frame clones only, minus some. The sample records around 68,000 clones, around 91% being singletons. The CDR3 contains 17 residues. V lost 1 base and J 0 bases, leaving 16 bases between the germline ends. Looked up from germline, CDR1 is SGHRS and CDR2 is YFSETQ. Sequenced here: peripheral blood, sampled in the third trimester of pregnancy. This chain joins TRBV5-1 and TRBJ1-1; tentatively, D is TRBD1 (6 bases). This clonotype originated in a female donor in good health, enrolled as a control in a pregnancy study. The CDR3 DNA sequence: TGCGCCAGCAGCTTGAAAAGGGGGGGAAGTATGAACACTGAAGCTTTCTTT. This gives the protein CASSLKRGGSMNTEAFF.